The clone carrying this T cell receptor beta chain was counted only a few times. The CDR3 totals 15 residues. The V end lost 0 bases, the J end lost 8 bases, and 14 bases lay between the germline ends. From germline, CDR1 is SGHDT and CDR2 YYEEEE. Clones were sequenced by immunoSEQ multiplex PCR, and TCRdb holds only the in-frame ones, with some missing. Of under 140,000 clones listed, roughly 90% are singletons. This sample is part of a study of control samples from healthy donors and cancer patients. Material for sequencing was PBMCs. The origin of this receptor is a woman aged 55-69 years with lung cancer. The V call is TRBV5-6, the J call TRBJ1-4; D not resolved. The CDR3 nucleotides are TGTGCCAGCAGCTTGGCTTTGGTGGCGAAGGAAAAACTGTTTTTT. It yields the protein CASSLALVAKEKLFF.